These 15 T cell receptor beta chains originate from one sample sequenced in a study of blood T cell repertoires in COVID-19. Here immunoSEQ multiplex PCR was the method, and the copy in TCRdb shows in-frame clones only, minus some. This table holds under 450,000 clones, 70% to 90% found once. Sequenced sample: PBMCs or T cells enriched from blood (not recorded which). The receptors were sampled from a man aged 30 to 45 who had recovered from COVID-19.

This chain joins TRBV3-1 (or the pseudogene TRBV3-2) and TRBJ2-7; 10 bases are shared with TRBD1. This CDR3 has 13 amino acids. V dropped 1 base and J dropped 6; count of bases not matched to a gene: 0. The germline gives CDR1 LGHDT, CDR2 YNNKEL (reference sequence). CDR3 protein: CASSQGTGGEQYF. The DNA of the CDR3 is TGTGCCAGCAGCCAAGGGACAGGGGGCGAGCAGTACTTC.

The rearrangement uses TRBV6-5 and TRBJ1-6; the match to TRBD1 covers 7 bases. V shed 2 bases and J 10 bases; nucleotides not matched to a gene: 8. Germline lookup yields CDR1 MNHEY and CDR2 SVGAGI. This CDR3 has 15 residues. CDR3 loop: CASSYTWDRRSPLHF. The CDR3 DNA reads TGTGCCAGCAGTTACACTTGGGACAGACGATCACCCCTCCACTTT.

Notes on this clone: Other DNA sequences within the sample encode an identical CDR3. The V and J genes are TRBV30 and TRBJ1-2, with D uncertain. Germline V CDR1 and CDR2: GTSNPN, SVGIG (reference sequence). There are 12 residues in the CDR3. V was trimmed by 3 bases and J by 2 bases, leaving 7 bases between them. The DNA for the CDR3 is TGTGCCTGGAGCCCAGGCAACTATGGCTACACCTTC. Its translation: CAWSPGNYGYTF. Full variable domain (rest looked up from reference TRBV30 and TRBJ1-2): SQTIHQWPATLVQPVGSPLSLECTVEGTSNPNLYWYRQAAGRGLQLLFYSVGIGQISSEVPQNLSASRPQDRQFILSSKKLLLSDSGFYLCAWSPGNYGYTFGSGTRLTVV.

Comment on this clone: Other DNA variants within this sample encode the same CDR3. V is TRBV3-1 (or the pseudogene TRBV3-2) and J is TRBJ2-2; D is ambiguous. CDR3 length: 13 residues. CDR1 is LGHDT and CDR2 is YNNKEL in the germline V gene (reference sequence). Trimming removed 0 bases from V and 7 bases from J, with 6 bases in between. CDR3 nucleotides: TGTGCCAGCAGCCAAGATCGCGGCGGGGAGCTGTTTTTT. Its protein product is CASSQDRGGELFF.

This chain uses TRBV19 with TRBJ2-1, with unresolved D. The length of the CDR3 is 14 residues. The V and J ends lost 10 bases and 4 bases respectively, with 17 bases between them. Germline CDR1 LNHDA, CDR2 SQIVND (reference sequence). CDR3 sequence (DNA): TGTGCCACCTCGTCTGTAACGAGATACAATGAGCAGTTCTTC. As protein: CATSSVTRYNEQFF.

As concerns this clone: The sample holds other DNA sequences that translate to the same CDR3. The V call is TRBV3-1 (or the pseudogene TRBV3-2), the J call TRBJ1-3; D call uncertain. Trimming pared 1 base from V and 4 bases from J, leaving 8 bases between. CDR1 and CDR2 from the germline V gene are LGHDT and YNNKEL (reference sequence). This CDR3 contains 14 residues. The CDR3 nucleotides read TGTGCCAGCAGCCAAGTGTCTTCCGGAAACACCATATATTTT. Translation gives CASSQVSSGNTIYF.

The chain couples TRBV23-1 to TRBJ2-2; D perhaps matches TRBD2 (5 bases). Being an ORF, TRBV23-1 has a function that is uncertain. This CDR3 is built from 15 residues. Trimming cost V 3 bases and J 5 bases, with 13 bases left between them. The CDR3 loop reads CASSHLLSGTGELFF. CDR3 DNA sequence: TGCGCCAGCAGTCATCTTCTGTCGGGGACCGGGGAGCTGTTTTTT.

The chain couples TRBV11-3 to TRBJ1-5, with 7 bases fitting TRBD1. The CDR3 sequence is 18 residues long. V gave up 1 base and J gave up 0 bases; unmatched junction bases: 9. CDR1 is SGHNT, CDR2 YENEEA, per germline. CDR3 DNA: TGTGCCAGCAGCTTAGGCCGCAGACACAGGGGTAGCAATCAGCCCCAGCATTTT. Translating gives CASSLGRRHRGSNQPQHF.

The chain recombines TRBV14 with TRBJ1-2, with D perhaps matching TRBD1 (6 bases). Trimming removed 0 bases at V and 4 bases at J, with 15 bases between. This CDR3 region has 16 residues. Germline V CDR1 and CDR2: SGHDN, FVKESK. CDR3 nucleotides: TGTGCCAGCAGCCAAGATAAGCGGGGGGCGTTCTATGGCTACACCTTC. It specifies CASSQDKRGAFYGYTF.

This clone was observed a few times. The V and J genes are TRBV5-4 and TRBJ1-2, with TRBD1 matching 8 bases. The CDR3 spans 16 residues. Trimming took 3 bases from V and 6 from J; bases not matched to a gene: 13. Germline loops: CDR1 SGHNT, CDR2 YYREEE (reference sequence). DNA for the CDR3: TGTGCCAGCAGCTCCGACTGGACAGGGATCGCTGATGGCTACACCTTC. As protein: CASSSDWTGIADGYTF.

The V call is TRBV2, the J call TRBJ1-2; no definite D call. With 4 bases removed from V and 4 bases from J, the gap between germline ends came to 16 bases. This CDR3 is 15 amino acids long. Germline V gives CDR1 SNHLY, CDR2 FYNNEI. CDR3 sequence: CASSAGQNQIYGYTF. CDR3 nucleotide sequence: TGTGCCAGCAGTGCAGGTCAGAACCAAATCTATGGCTACACCTTC.

The V gene is TRBV6-2 or TRBV6-3, the J gene TRBJ2-7; 9 bases line up with TRBD1. Trimming at V came to 5 bases and at J to 9 bases, leaving 5 bases not matched to a gene. The length of the CDR3 is 12 residues. Germline lookup yields CDR1 MNHEY and CDR2 SVGEGT. CDR3 amino acids: CASSQQGARQYF. In nucleotides, the CDR3 is TGTGCCAGCAGTCAACAGGGGGCCCGGCAGTACTTC.

DNA for the CDR3: TGTGCCATCAGGAAAGGACAGGGTAATCTGGGCTACACCTTC. Translation gives CAIRKGQGNLGYTF. This chain links TRBV10-3 with TRBJ1-2; 8 bases agree with TRBD1. With 6 bases clipped from V and 8 bases from J, the junction kept 11 bases outside the gene matches. CDR3 length: 14 amino acids. CDR1 is ENHRY and CDR2 is SYGVKD in the germline V gene.

The chain joins TRBV4-2 to TRBJ1-1, with D hard to call. The CDR3 contains 14 residues. Between the trimmed V and J ends, which lost 0 bases and 9 bases, there was a span of 14 bases. Germline V lookup: CDR1 LGHNA, CDR2 YNFKEQ. The CDR3 reads CASSQDQSWAQAFF. CDR3 sequence (DNA): TGTGCCAGCAGCCAAGATCAGTCTTGGGCACAAGCTTTCTTT.

The V and J genes are TRBV29-1 and TRBJ1-4; TRBD1 agrees at 7 bases. The germline V gene encodes CDR1 SQVTM and CDR2 ANQGSEA. The junction had 6 bases not matched to a gene; V was cut back by 5 bases and J by 0 bases. The CDR3 is 15 residues long. In DNA, the CDR3 is TGCAGCGTTAGGGGAACAGGGGCAACTAATGAAAAACTGTTTTTT. It specifies CSVRGTGATNEKLFF.